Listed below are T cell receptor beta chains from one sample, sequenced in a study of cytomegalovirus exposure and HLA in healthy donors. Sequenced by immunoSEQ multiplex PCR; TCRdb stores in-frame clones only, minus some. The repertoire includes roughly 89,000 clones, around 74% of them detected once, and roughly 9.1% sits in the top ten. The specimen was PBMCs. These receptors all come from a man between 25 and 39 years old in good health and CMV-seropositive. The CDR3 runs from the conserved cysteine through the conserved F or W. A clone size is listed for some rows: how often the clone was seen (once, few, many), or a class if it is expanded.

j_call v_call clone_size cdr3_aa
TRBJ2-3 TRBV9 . CASSVEGDLVDTQYF
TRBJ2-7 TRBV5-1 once CASSTADRELDEQYF
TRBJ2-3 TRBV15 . CATSRERASTDTQYF
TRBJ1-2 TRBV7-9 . CASSLAAANYGYTF
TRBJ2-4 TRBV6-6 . CASSYGVRRDIQYF
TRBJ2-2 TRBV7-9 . CASSLAPVVGRANTGELFF
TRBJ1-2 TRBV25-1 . CASSLRGYGYTF
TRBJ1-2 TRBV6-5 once CASSTNREGNGYTF
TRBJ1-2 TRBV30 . CAWSVAPGRQGFSYTF
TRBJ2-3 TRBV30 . CAWSVLSPDTQYF
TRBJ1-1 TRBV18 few CASSNRGGDTEAFF
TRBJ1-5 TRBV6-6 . CASSSTGNNQPQHF
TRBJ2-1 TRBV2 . CASRYYNEQFF
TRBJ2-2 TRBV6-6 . CASSYGTSRGGELFF